This T cell receptor beta chain was captured in a study of cytomegalovirus exposure and HLA in healthy donors. Study-level findings and limits: According to reports, the classifier identified cytomegalovirus status with high specificity and sensitivity. In a later analysis, the majority of CMV-associated beta chains seemingly showed HLA restriction. A missense DCLRE1C variant was associated with V- and J-gene trimming of TCR beta chains in a later analysis, and an independent cohort replicated the association.

The PCR ran on 60 Vbeta and 13 Jbeta primers. Some clones are missing from TCRdb's copy, which holds only in-frame ones; the method was immunoSEQ multiplex PCR. In all, the sample yields around 51,000 clones. Comments on this clone: No antigen is known for it.

Germline CDR1 reads SEHNR; CDR2 reads FQNEAQ (reference sequence). V lost 5 bases, J lost 7 bases, and 14 bases lay in between. The CDR3 runs to 14 residues. Specimen: PBMCs. This clonotype was sampled from a man in his forties or fifties in good health and CMV-seropositive. The chain is built from TRBV7-9 and TRBJ2-2, with D possibly TRBD1 on 6 matching bases. The CDR3 spells CASSPRQVGGELFF. For the CDR3, the DNA is TGTGCCAGCAGCCCAAGACAGGTCGGCGGGGAGCTGTTTTTT.